A single TCR beta chain is shown here with its context. Clones were read by immunoSEQ multiplex PCR, and TCRdb kept only the in-frame ones, dropping some. The sample includes roughly 63,000 clones, 81% of them seen just once. The data are from a study of PD-L1 blockade in urothelial cancer. This CDR3 is 12 amino acids long. The germline V gene has CDR1 MNHEY and CDR2 SMNVEV (reference sequence). With 4 bases clipped from V and 3 bases from J, the junction kept 0 bases outside the gene matches. Time point: pretreatment peripheral blood. The clonotype was recovered from a man in his 70s with urothelial cancer. The chain links TRBV27 to TRBJ2-7; 7 bases align to TRBD1. The source was PBMCs, collected around atezolizumab (anti-PD-L1) treatment. CDR3 sequence: CASSSGGYEQYF. The CDR3, as DNA: TGTGCCAGCAGTTCAGGGGGCTACGAGCAGTACTTC.